The next 23 T cell receptor beta chains were all read from a single sample in a study of T cells in Graves' hyperthyroidism and ophthalmopathy. RNA transcripts gave rise to amplified TCR beta CDR3 regions. Researchers ran a first-round RT-PCR on the TCR CDR3 using the HTBI primer set. TCRdb recomputed calls from the multiplex PCR reads with MiXCR, one row per CDR3 protein. The profile shows some 500,000 distinct CDR3 sequences, around a quarter of them singletons. Sequenced material: blood. Source of these receptors: a woman under 40 with Graves' ophthalmopathy.

The CDR3 loop is CASSFYRDFSPLHF. The CDR3 DNA is TGTGCCAGCAGCTTCTACAGGGACTTTTCACCCCTCCACTTT. The chain uses TRBV7-2 and TRBJ1-6; a weak D match, TRBD1 (6 bases). This CDR3 has 14 residues. The V end lost 3 bases, the J end lost 9 bases, and 12 bases lay between the germline ends. Germline loops: CDR1 SGHTA, CDR2 FQGNSA.

This chain uses TRBV18 with TRBJ1-3; 9 bases map to TRBD1. CDR3 size: 14 residues. Trimming cost V 5 bases and J 2 bases; bases outside gene matches: 1. Germline loops: CDR1 KGHSH, CDR2 LQKENI. The CDR3 reads CASSWDRAGNTIYF. The CDR3 DNA is TGTGCCAGCTCATGGGACAGGGCTGGAAACACCATATATTTT.

This clonotype was counted ten times or more. The chain combines TRBV5-1 with TRBJ2-5, with D tentatively TRBD1 (5 bases). V was pared by 4 bases and J by 1 base, with 11 bases between. Germline CDR1 reads SGHRS; CDR2 reads YFSETQ. This CDR3 has 14 amino acids. In nucleotides, the CDR3 is TGCGCCAGCAGCGGGGCCTCAACCCAAGAGACCCAGTACTTC. Amino acid sequence: CASSGASTQETQYF.

The chain combines TRBV6-1 with TRBJ1-5, with unresolved D. The CDR3 has 13 amino acids. CDR1 and CDR2 from the germline V gene are MNHNS and SASEGT. V lost 2 bases to trimming and J lost 7 bases, with 9 bases between them. The chain's CDR3 is CASSERSIQPQHF. The CDR3 region has the DNA TGTGCCAGCAGTGAACGGAGCATCCAGCCCCAGCATTTT.

In this sample, this clonotype turned up many times. The chain employs TRBV7-9 and TRBJ1-1; D unclear. V was pared by 1 base and J by 5 bases, with 14 bases between. Looked up from germline, CDR1 is SEHNR and CDR2 is FQNEAQ (reference sequence). CDR3 length: 15 residues. This chain's CDR3 is CASSLDSMGFTEAFF. CDR3 sequence (DNA): TGTGCCAGCAGCTTAGATAGTATGGGGTTTACTGAAGCTTTCTTT.

This clonotype has at least ten counts. This sequence joins TRBV6-2 or TRBV6-3 and TRBJ2-7; no reliable D call. V was pared by 5 bases and J by 12 bases, with 17 bases between. CDR1 and CDR2 (germline): MNHEY, SVGEGT. The CDR3 length is 12 residues. The CDR3 DNA reads as TGTGCCAGCAGTACGGGCACACTTTGGCGGTACTTC. Residues: CASSTGTLWRYF.

This clonotype has a count of ten or more. V usage is TRBV12-3 or TRBV12-4 and J usage is TRBJ2-5; D may be TRBD2 (5 bases). The CDR3 is 13 residues long. Trimming took off 3 bases at V and 4 bases at J, with 9 bases between the two ends. DNA of the CDR3: TGTGCCAGCAGTTTTGCGGGTGGAGAGACCCAGTACTTC. Its protein product is CASSFAGGETQYF.

This clonotype was counted only a few times. V and J are TRBV27 and TRBJ2-7; 8 nucleotides align to TRBD1. The CDR3 has 15 amino acids. Looked up from germline, CDR1 is MNHEY and CDR2 is SMNVEV (reference sequence). V lost 0 bases, J lost 2 bases, and 3 bases stayed unmatched. The CDR3 loop is CASSLSTGATYEQYF. Here the CDR3 DNA reads TGTGCCAGCAGTTTATCGACAGGGGCGACCTACGAGCAGTACTTC.

The sample holds many counts of this clonotype. V gene TRBV27 combines with J gene TRBJ1-5; D is uncertain. V was shortened by 6 bases and J by 0 bases, with 12 bases between the two germline ends. Germline CDR1 is MNHEY and CDR2 is SMNVEV (reference sequence). CDR3 length equals 15 residues. The CDR3: CASSLHRYSNQPQHF. The CDR3 DNA is TGTGCCAGCAGCCTACACCGTTATAGCAATCAGCCCCAGCATTTT.

Many counts were recorded for this clonotype. This rearrangement joins TRBV20-1 to TRBJ2-7; TRBD2 matches 8 bases. The CDR3 extends over 14 amino acids. With 1 base clipped from V and 4 bases from J, the junction kept 6 bases outside the gene matches. The germline V gene encodes CDR1 DFQATT and CDR2 SNEGSKA (reference sequence). In DNA form, the CDR3 reads TGCAGTGCTAGAGGTCCTAGCGGGCCATACGAGCAGTACTTC. It yields the protein CSARGPSGPYEQYF.

This clonotype was seen only a few times. This chain links TRBV7-2 with TRBJ2-7, with TRBD2 identical over 9 bases. The CDR3 is 14 amino acids. V lost 5 bases and J lost 2; bases outside the gene matches: 4. Germline CDR1 SGHTA, CDR2 FQGNSA. CDR3 amino acids: CASSRGLAAYEQYF. CDR3 bases: TGTGCCAGCAGCCGGGGACTAGCTGCCTACGAGCAGTACTTC.

In its sample, this clonotype was seen many times. The rearrangement joins TRBV20-1 to TRBJ2-6; no clear D. CDR3 length: 14 residues. Trimming left V 4 bases short and J 0 bases short, with 7 bases between. Looked up from germline, CDR1 is DFQATT and CDR2 is SNEGSKA (reference sequence). The CDR3 sequence is CSATLNSGANVLTF. The CDR3 DNA reads as TGCAGTGCTACACTGAACTCTGGGGCCAACGTCCTGACTTTC.

The table lists this clonotype with a few counts. The chain links TRBV30 to TRBJ2-2; 10 nucleotides agree with TRBD2. Trimming at V came to 8 bases and at J to 1 base, leaving 7 bases not matched to a gene. CDR3 length equals 15 residues. Germline CDR1 GTSNPN, CDR2 SVGIG (reference sequence). CDR3: CAGTKRGGNTGELFF. The CDR3, as DNA: TGTGCCGGTACTAAGCGGGGGGGGAACACCGGGGAGCTGTTTTTT.

In its sample, this clonotype was seen many times. The J gene is TRBJ1-1, the V gene TRBV6-1; the D is unclear. The CDR3 is 13 residues long. Germline loops: CDR1 MNHNS, CDR2 SASEGT. V lost 6 bases and J lost 6, with 14 bases in between. The CDR3 loop reads CASSQARTSEAFF. In nucleotides, the CDR3 is TGTGCCAGCAGCCAAGCTCGGACGTCTGAAGCTTTCTTT.

This clonotype showed up many times. V gene TRBV19 combines with J gene TRBJ1-1, with 8 bases identical to TRBD1. V shed 7 bases, J shed 7 bases, and the junction held 11 bases outside the gene matches. CDR1 and CDR2 from the germline V gene are LNHDA and SQIVND (reference sequence). The CDR3 is 14 residues long. DNA of the CDR3: TGTGCCAGTAAAGCTCCACAGGGGGTAGATGAAGCTTTCTTT. Translating it yields CASKAPQGVDEAFF. The variable domain in full, with the rest retrieved from reference TRBV19 and TRBJ1-1, is DGGITQSPKYLFRKEGQNVTLSCEQNLNHDAMYWYRQDPGQGLRLIYYSQIVNDFQKGDIAEGYSVSREKKESFPLTVTSAQKNPTAFYLCASKAPQGVDEAFFGQGTRLTVV.

This clonotype turned up a few times. The J gene is TRBJ1-2, the V gene TRBV5-1, with unresolved D. Trimming left V 0 bases short and J 11 bases short, with 11 bases between. CDR1 SGHRS and CDR2 YFSETQ come from the germline V gene. The CDR3 is made up of 12 amino acids. The CDR3 is CASSLEQSGYTF. The DNA of the CDR3 is TGCGCCAGCAGCTTGGAACAAAGCGGGTACACCTTC.

The chain carries TRBV6-1 and TRBJ1-6, with 7 bases that match TRBD1. The CDR3 sequence is 15 residues long. With 7 bases clipped from V and 10 bases from J, the junction kept 13 bases outside the gene matches. Germline V gene lookup returns CDR1 MNHNS and CDR2 SASEGT. The CDR3 DNA reads as TGTGCCAGCACACCTAGGGACAGCTTCAACTCACCCCTCCACTTT. Translated: CASTPRDSFNSPLHF.

Of note for this clonotype: A much larger clone differs by one base, so this may be a read error. CDR3 sequence: CSVLLGWGGTEAFF. As DNA, the CDR3 is TGCAGCGTTCTCCTAGGGTGGGGAGGTACTGAAGCTTTCTTT. The gene calls are TRBV29-1 and TRBJ1-1; D not resolved. This CDR3 is 14 amino acids long. Germline loops: CDR1 SQVTM, CDR2 ANQGSEA. V was trimmed by 5 bases and J by 5 bases, leaving 18 bases between them.

J is TRBJ1-2 and V is TRBV2; D possibly corresponds to TRBD1 (5 bases). V was cut by 8 bases and J by 3 bases, with 13 bases left in between. Germline assignment: CDR1 SNHLY and CDR2 FYNNEI. CDR3 length equals 13 residues. The CDR3 sequence: CASASRGHYGYTF. The CDR3 DNA is TGTGCCAGCGCCTCGCGGGGCCACTATGGCTACACCTTC.

J is TRBJ1-2 and V is TRBV6-1; 12 nucleotides align to TRBD1. CDR1 and CDR2 from the germline V gene are MNHNS and SASEGT. The CDR3 has 16 residues. V shed 6 bases and J 4 bases; nucleotides not matched to a gene: 9. CDR3 in DNA: TGTGCCAGCAGATCCGGGACAGGGGGCTTAGGCTATGGCTACACCTTC. It codes for CASRSGTGGLGYGYTF.

This clonotype occurred many times. This chain links TRBV12-3 or TRBV12-4 with TRBJ2-7; no firm D call. Trimming pared 7 bases from V and 3 bases from J, leaving 16 bases between. This CDR3 spans 14 amino acids. The CDR3 here is CASTSNAGSYEQYF. The CDR3 DNA sequence: TGTGCCAGCACTTCGAACGCAGGTAGCTACGAGCAGTACTTC.

This clonotype was seen at least ten times. The germline gene is not matched at one end of the junction; a read error may be the cause. The rearrangement uses TRBV12-3 or TRBV12-4 and TRBJ2-7; D might be TRBD1 (6 bases). This CDR3 contains 13 residues. The CDR3 spells CAGSITGNYEQYF. The CDR3 DNA reads as TGTGCCGGCAGTATAACAGGGAACTACGAGCAGTACTTC.

This clonotype was detected ten times or more. The rearrangement uses TRBV6-9 and TRBJ1-5; no reliable D call. Germline CDR1 reads MNHGY; CDR2 reads SVAAGI. Trimming removed 11 bases from V and 8 bases from J, with 7 bases in between. CDR3 length equals 9 residues. The DNA of the CDR3 is TGTGCCCGCGGGAAGCCCCAGCATTTT. Translating it yields CARGKPQHF.